Shown below are 3 T cell receptor beta chains from a single sample sequenced in a study of identical twins. TCRdb re-called the 5' RACE reads with MiXCR, one entry per CDR3 protein. The sample lists fewer than 500,000 distinct CDR3 sequences, 14% occurring once. This same sample was also part of a study on yellow fever vaccine responses in identical twins.

Sequenced material: CD4+ T cells sorted from blood. The origin of the receptors is a young woman in good health.

The rearrangement links TRBV6-5 to TRBJ1-6; D ambiguous. Trimming took 4 bases from V and 14 from J, leaving 12 bases between them. The V gene's germline CDR1 is MNHEY and CDR2 SVGAGI. The CDR3 totals 12 residues. CDR3 bases: TGTGCCAGCAGTTCAATCGGGTCTGCCCTCCACTTT. The encoded protein is CASSSIGSALHF.

This clonotype was recorded a few times. V gene TRBV5-4 combines with J gene TRBJ2-7, with a weak D call TRBD1 (5 bases). Germline V gene data show CDR1 as SGHNT and CDR2 as YYREEE (reference sequence). Trimming took 4 bases from V and 7 from J, leaving 15 bases between them. CDR3 length equals 13 residues. CDR3 protein: CASSPGAEKEQYF. The CDR3 nucleotides are TGTGCCAGCAGCCCTGGGGCGGAAAAAGAGCAGTACTTC.

The rearrangement joins TRBV3-1 to TRBJ2-7; the D is unclear. Looked up from germline, CDR1 is LGHDT and CDR2 is YNNKEL (reference sequence). Trimming cost V 7 bases and J 6 bases, with 16 bases left between them. The CDR3 consists of 13 residues. The DNA for the CDR3 is TGTGCCAGCACTATTGGCCGCTTTGGCGAGCAGTACTTC. It specifies CASTIGRFGEQYF.